This entry features one TCR beta chain sequence. The target of this receptor is not known. Base qualities are not recorded, but no much larger clone differs from it by a single base. This specimen comes from a study of OX40 agonist ivuxolimab in advanced cancers. About the study as a whole: Ivuxolimab was a fully human IgG2 agonistic monoclonal antibody targeting the costimulatory receptor OX40 (CD134). Prior anti-PD-1, anti-PD-L1 or anti-CTLA-4 therapy was permitted, and less than 45% of dose-escalation patients had received checkpoint inhibitors. Intravenous ivuxolimab was administered to patients every 2 weeks at six dose levels: 0.01, 0.1, 0.3, 1.5, 3 and 10 mg/kg. Of the roughly 50 dose-escalation patients, hepatocellular carcinoma was present in about 20, melanoma in about 15, renal cell carcinoma in 9 and head and neck cancer in 9. The purpose of peripheral TCRbeta sequencing was to test whether ivuxolimab changed TCR sequence diversity and led to clonal T-cell expansion. A male proportion of 82.7% and a mean age of approximately 62 years, ranging from about 23 to 90, were recorded for the dose-escalation cohort. Three dose-escalation patients achieved partial responses, one with hepatocellular carcinoma and two with cutaneous melanoma. The monotherapy dose-escalation portion (N ≈ 50 patients) of the phase I ivuxolimab trial is reported in the paper.

Patients with autoimmune disease history or receiving systemic immunosuppression were excluded from the trial. In every dose cohort, peripheral blood was drawn for TCR sequencing at baseline, cycle 4 day 1, and cycle 7 day 1. The samples were drawn from a first-in-human, open-label, multicenter phase I dose-escalation trial of ivuxolimab. Adults with locally advanced or metastatic melanoma, renal cell, hepatocellular, or head and neck squamous cell carcinoma were enrolled in the trial. Before TCR sequencing, CD4+ and CD8+ T cells were separately sorted from peripheral blood. Trimming costs V 4 bases and J 1 base, and their ends lie 7 bases apart. From the cysteine up to the phenylalanine, the CDR3 has a length of 13 residues. The kept DNA is CDR3 alone, 39 bases in frame from the first base. CDR1 and CDR2 are drawn from the germline V gene (reference sequence): LNHDA, SQIVND. Genomic DNA was extracted from sorted cells for sequencing of the TCRbeta CDR3 region. TCRbeta CDR3 regions were sequenced using the immunoSEQ Assay. TCRdb provides this immuneACCESS table in a form limited to in-frame rearrangements. Some clones are lacking; in checked studies, under half of them reflect an unresolved V gene, and why the rest are absent is not known. For this sample the table gives 60,000 to 65,000 clones, of which approximately 89% were detected only once. The ten largest clones add up to 9.5% to 15% of the sample.

Broader findings and caveats from the paper: After ivuxolimab, expanded clones were on average more numerous among CD8+ T cells than among CD4+ T cells. Which antigens the clonally expanded peripheral T cells were specific for was not determined. Clonal expansion of both CD4+ and CD8+ blood T cells was observed from baseline to week 6 at doses 0.1 to 3.0 mg/kg. In the 0.1-3.0 mg/kg groups, partial responders had among the lowest normalized peripheral clonal expansion, particularly in CD8+ T cells. Low levels of normalized T-cell clonal expansion were also seen in some patients who did not respond.

Sequences were derived from CD4+ or CD8+ T cells sorted from blood, sampled in a trial of the OX40 agonist ivuxolimab. This TCR derives from an adult with an advanced solid tumor such as melanoma, head and neck, liver or kidney cancer. In this chain, TRBV19 is recombined with TRBJ2-5; a tentative D call is TRBD1 (5 bases match). The CDR3 reads CASSTGFQETQYF. The nucleotide sequence reads as follows: TGTGCCAGTAGTACAGGGTTCCAAGAGACCCAGTACTTC.